This T cell receptor (beta chain) was captured in a study of T cells in Graves' hyperthyroidism and ophthalmopathy. Notes on this clonotype: What it recognizes is unknown.

TCR beta CDR3 regions were amplified from RNA. The HTBI primer set drove a first-round RT-PCR of the TCR CDR3. TCRdb redid the calling of the multiplex PCR reads with MiXCR, one entry per CDR3 protein. The sample yields 470,000 or so distinct CDR3 sequences, around 20% seen once. The V gene end was trimmed by 4 bases and the J gene end by 0 bases; junction bases not matched to a gene: 6. This CDR3 has 16 amino acids. Germline lookup yields CDR1 MNHNS and CDR2 SASEGT. Study-level points and caveats: The majority of expanded thyroid clonotypes above 0.001 also appeared in blood. Ophthalmopathy was distinguished from stable hyperthyroidism by 13 V-J signatures.

Diagnoses rested on clinical symptoms, serum thyroxine and TRAb, thyroid ultrasound and orbital computed tomography. Specimen: blood. The chain uses TRBV6-1 and TRBJ1-2; 9 bases are shared with TRBD1. This receptor was identified in a man aged 18 to 30 with Graves' hyperthyroidism. The CDR3, as DNA: TGTGCCAGCAGTGTGGACAGGGGCGTACCTAACTATGGCTACACCTTC. Amino acids: CASSVDRGVPNYGYTF.